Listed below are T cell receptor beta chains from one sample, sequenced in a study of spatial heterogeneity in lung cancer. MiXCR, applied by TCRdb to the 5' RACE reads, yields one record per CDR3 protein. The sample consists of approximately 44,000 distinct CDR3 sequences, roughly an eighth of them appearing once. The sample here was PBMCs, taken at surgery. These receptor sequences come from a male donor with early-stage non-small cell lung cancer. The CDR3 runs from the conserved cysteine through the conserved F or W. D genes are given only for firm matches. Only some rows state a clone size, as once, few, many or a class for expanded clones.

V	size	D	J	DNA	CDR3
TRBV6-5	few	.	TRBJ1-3	TGTGCCAGCAGCTTTACCAGGACTACTGGAAACACCATATATTTT	CASSFTRTTGNTIYF
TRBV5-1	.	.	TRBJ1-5	TGCGCCAGCAGCAGCGGGCCGGACATGGCCCAGCCCCAGCATTTT	CASSSGPDMAQPQHF
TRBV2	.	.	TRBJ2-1	TGTGCCAGCAGGCCTTACAATGAGCAGTTCTTC	CASRPYNEQFF
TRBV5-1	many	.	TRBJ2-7	TGCGCCAGCAGCTTGGAATCGGCCTCCTACGAGCAGTACTTC	CASSLESASYEQYF
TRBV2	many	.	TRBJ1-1	TGTGCCACCCAGGGACCGATGAACACTGAAGCTTTCTTT	CATQGPMNTEAFF
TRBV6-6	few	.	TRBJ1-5	TGTGCCAGCAGTTACAGACAGGAGGATCAGCCCCAGCATTTT	CASSYRQEDQPQHF
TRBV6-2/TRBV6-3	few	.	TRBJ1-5	TGTGCCAGCAGTTACACCAACCCACCCCAGCCCCAGCATTTT	CASSYTNPPQPQHF
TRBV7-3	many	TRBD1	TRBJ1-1	TGTGCCAGCAGCTTACAGGGGGTACCTGAAGCTTTCTTT	CASSLQGVPEAFF
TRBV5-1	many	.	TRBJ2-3	TGCGCCAGCAGCTTGGACTCCCAAGATACGCAGTATTTT	CASSLDSQDTQYF
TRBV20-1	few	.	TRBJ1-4	TGCAGTGCTAGGAAGGGGGGCCCTAATGAAAAACTGTTTTTT	CSARKGGPNEKLFF
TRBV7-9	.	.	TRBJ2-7	TGTGCCAGCAGCCCCCAAACAGGGTGGGGCGACTACGAGCAGTACTTC	CASSPQTGWGDYEQYF
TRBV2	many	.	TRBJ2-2	TGTGCCAGCAGTGAAAGCAGGATAGCCGGGGAGCTGTTTTTT	CASSESRIAGELFF
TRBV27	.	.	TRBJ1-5	TGTGCCAGCAAGGATATACAGGACAATCAGCCCCAGCATTTT	CASKDIQDNQPQHF
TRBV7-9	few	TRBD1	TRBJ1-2	TGTGCCAGCAGCTTAGAGGGGGCCGATGGCTACACCTTC	CASSLEGADGYTF
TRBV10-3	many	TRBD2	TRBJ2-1	TGTGCCATCAGTGAGTCCCGCGGGGGTTCGGGTGAGCAGTTCTTC	CAISESRGGSGEQFF
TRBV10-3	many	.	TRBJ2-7	TGTGCCATCAGTGAGGCTCGACTAGGGGAGCAGTACTTC	CAISEARLGEQYF
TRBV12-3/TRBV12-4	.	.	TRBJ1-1	TGTGCCAGCAGTTTGGCCGCGAACACTGAAGCTTTCTTT	CASSLAANTEAFF
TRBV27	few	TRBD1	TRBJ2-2	TGTGCCAGCAGTCTCCCGACAGGGGGCTTCACCGGGGAGCTGTTTTTT	CASSLPTGGFTGELFF
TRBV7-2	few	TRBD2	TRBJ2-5	TGTGCCAGCAGCTTCACAAAGGAACTAGCGGCAAAAGAGACCCAGTACTTC	CASSFTKELAAKETQYF
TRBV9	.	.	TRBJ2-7	TGTGCCAGCACTCGGACGGGGTCCGACGAGCAGTACTTC	CASTRTGSDEQYF
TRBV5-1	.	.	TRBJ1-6	TGCGCCAGCAGCTTGGGGGATTATAATTCACCCCTCCACTTT	CASSLGDYNSPLHF
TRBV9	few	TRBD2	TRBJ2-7	TGTGCCAGCAGCGGAGGACTAGCGGGAGGCCGGTACGAGCAGTACTTC	CASSGGLAGGRYEQYF
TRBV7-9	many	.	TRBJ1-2	TGTGCCAGCAGCTTAGGAGAGCGGGGCTACACCTTC	CASSLGERGYTF
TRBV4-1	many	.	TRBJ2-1	TGCGCCAGCAGCCAAGCCCGAATCATATCCTACAATGAGCAGTTCTTC	CASSQARIISYNEQFF
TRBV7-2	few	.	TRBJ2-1	TGTGCCAGCAGCTTAGCGTTGGTCTCCTACAATGAGCAGTTCTTC	CASSLALVSYNEQFF
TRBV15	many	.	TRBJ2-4	TGTGCCACCAGCAGACGGGACACACTAGCCAAAAACATTCAGTACTTC	CATSRRDTLAKNIQYF
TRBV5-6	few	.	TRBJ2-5	TGTGCCAGCAGCTTGACCTGGGGTCAAGAGACCCAGTACTTC	CASSLTWGQETQYF
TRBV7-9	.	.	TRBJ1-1	TGTGCCAGCAGCCCATTAGCAAAGGGCCCTGAAGCTTTCTTT	CASSPLAKGPEAFF
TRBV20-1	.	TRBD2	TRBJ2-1	TGCAGTGCTAGCGGGGTCGGCGGGAGGGCCTCTGAGCAGTTCTTC	CSASGVGGRASEQFF
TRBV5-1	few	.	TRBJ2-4	TGCGCCAGCAGCTTGGGGACAGCAGAAAACATTCAGTACTTC	CASSLGTAENIQYF
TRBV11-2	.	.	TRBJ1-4	TGTGCCAGCAGCGGAGCGGGTTATGAAAAACTGTTTTTT	CASSGAGYEKLFF
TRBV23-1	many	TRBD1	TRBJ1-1	TGCGCCAGCAGTCAATCACGGACAGGGGTGAACACTGAAGCTTTCTTT	CASSQSRTGVNTEAFF
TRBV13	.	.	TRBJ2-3	TGTGCCAGCAGCTCTAAAGCTAGCACAGATACGCAGTATTTT	CASSSKASTDTQYF
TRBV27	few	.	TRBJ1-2	TGTGCCAGCAGTTCGGAAGGAACCCTTTATGGCTACACCTTC	CASSSEGTLYGYTF
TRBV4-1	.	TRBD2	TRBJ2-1	TGCGCCAGCGGCCCACTAGCGGGGCGAAACAATGAGCAGTTCTTC	CASGPLAGRNNEQFF
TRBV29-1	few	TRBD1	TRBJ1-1	TGCAGCGTCCTGGACAGGGGGTACGGTGAAGCTTTCTTT	CSVLDRGYGEAFF
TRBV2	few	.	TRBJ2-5	TGTGCCAGCCTGGGGCGGAAAGAGACCCAGTACTTC	CASLGRKETQYF
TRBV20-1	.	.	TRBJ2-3	TGCAGTGCTAGAGATTGGGGCGTCACAGATACGCAGTATTTT	CSARDWGVTDTQYF
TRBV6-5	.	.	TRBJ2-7	TGTGCCAGCAGTGGACCCACAGGGTACGAGCAGTACTTC	CASSGPTGYEQYF
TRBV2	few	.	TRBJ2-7	TGTGCCAGCAGCCGACAGGGCGGGGACGAGCAGTACTTC	CASSRQGGDEQYF
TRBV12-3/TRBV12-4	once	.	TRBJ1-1	TGTGCCAGCAGTCACGACCAGGTATACACTGAAGCTTTCTTT	CASSHDQVYTEAFF
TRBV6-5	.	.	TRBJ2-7	TGTGCCAGCAGATACCGGGTGAGCTCCTACGAGCAGTACTTC	CASRYRVSSYEQYF
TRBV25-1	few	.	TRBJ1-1	TGTGCCAGCAGTGGGCTACAGGCAACTGAAGCTTTCTTT	CASSGLQATEAFF
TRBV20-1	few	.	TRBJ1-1	TGCAGTGCTAGACTCAGGGAGACTGAAGCTTTCTTT	CSARLRETEAFF
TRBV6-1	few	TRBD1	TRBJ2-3	TGTGCCAGCAGTTCGACAGGGCGGGTAACAGATACGCAGTATTTT	CASSSTGRVTDTQYF
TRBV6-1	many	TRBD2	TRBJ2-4	TGTGCCAGCAGTGAAGGGGGCGGGAGCGGATCCAAAAACATTCAGTACTTC	CASSEGGGSGSKNIQYF
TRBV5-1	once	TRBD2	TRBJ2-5	TGCGCCAGCAGGAGAGAGGGACTAGCGGCACAAGAGACCCAGTACTTC	CASRREGLAAQETQYF
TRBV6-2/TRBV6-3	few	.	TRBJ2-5	TGTGCCAGCAGTCCCCGAGTGGGGGAGACCCAGTACTTC	CASSPRVGETQYF
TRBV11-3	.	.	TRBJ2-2	TGTGCCAGCAGCATGACGGGAATAAGGTCCGGGGAGCTGTTTTTT	CASSMTGIRSGELFF
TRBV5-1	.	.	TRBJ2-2	TGCGCCAGCAGCTTAACCCCAGCAGGGTCGGTCACCGGGGAGCTGTTTTTT	CASSLTPAGSVTGELFF